One T cell receptor (beta chain) is described in this entry. Its antigen is not known. The PCR employed 60 Vbeta primers together with 13 Jbeta primers. Assay: immunoSEQ multiplex PCR; the TCRdb copy retains only in-frame clones and omits some. The repertoire holds 74,000 or so clones, about 80% seen once, with roughly 7.2% in the top ten. Germline V CDR1 and CDR2: SEHNR, FQNEAQ (reference sequence). CDR3 length equals 14 residues. V was clipped by 5 bases and J by 3 bases, with 8 bases between them. The data stem from a study of cytomegalovirus exposure and HLA in healthy donors. Study-wide findings and caveats: From TCR beta sequences, most subjects' HLA-A and HLA-B alleles were reportedly predicted accurately.

The specimen sequenced was PBMCs. The source is a woman aged 40-49 years in good health and CMV-seronegative. V usage is TRBV7-9 and J usage is TRBJ1-6; D gene ambiguous. CDR3 amino acids: CASSRGFYNSPLHF. The CDR3 bases are TGTGCCAGCAGCCGAGGGTTCTATAATTCACCCCTCCACTTT.